This T cell receptor beta chain was captured in a study of blood T cell repertoires in COVID-19. Study-wide background: COVID-19 samples from acute and convalescent phases originated in the United States, Italy and Spain. The analysed material was cDNA or gDNA that came from T cells, B-cell-depleted T cells, or PBMCs.

Authors' processing steps: Estimated nucleated cell counts came from reference gene primer amplification. Generated by immunoSEQ multiplex PCR, the TCRdb table keeps only in-frame clones and is missing some. The DNA gave D and trimming, while V, J and clone size come from that table. The repertoire holds 410,000 or so clones, with 80% to 90% as singletons. V was trimmed by 0 bases and J by 2 bases, leaving 14 bases between them. The CDR3 sequence is 16 residues long. Germline loops: CDR1 LGHDT, CDR2 YNNKEL (reference sequence). Material: peripheral blood. The chain combines TRBV3-1 (or the pseudogene TRBV3-2) with TRBJ2-7; D possibly corresponds to TRBD1 (6 bases). This clonotype originated in a woman in her twenties or thirties with active or convalescent COVID-19. The CDR3 loop is CASSQDQGHYPYEQYF. CDR3 sequence (DNA): TGTGCCAGCAGCCAAGATCAGGGACATTATCCCTACGAGCAGTACTTC.